This T cell receptor (beta chain) was profiled in a study of shared clonotypes between healthy human individuals. V shed 3 bases and J shed 3 bases, with 12 bases lying between them. Per the germline V gene, CDR1 is MDHEN and CDR2 is SYDVKM. The length of the CDR3 is 15 residues. Assay: immunoSEQ multiplex PCR; the TCRdb copy retains only in-frame clones and omits some. The data hold 100,000 or so clones, with around 68% observed a single time. This sequence was found in a young woman in good health. The genes are TRBV28 and TRBJ2-1, with D perhaps TRBD1 or TRBD2 (6 bases each). Sequencing was performed on memory CD8+ T cells sorted from blood. Described subset: CD45RO+ cells pooled with CCR7-negative TemRA cells. CDR3 nucleotide sequence: TGTGCCAGCAGTTTCGGGGGCCGGAACTACAATGAGCAGTTCTTC. Its translation: CASSFGGRNYNEQFF.